The clone carrying this T cell receptor (beta chain) was observed at least ten times. The V gene's germline CDR1 is MGHDK and CDR2 SYGVNS. The ends lost 1 base at V and 5 bases at J; junction bases unmatched: 5. CDR3 length: 14 residues. The TCRbeta library incorporated unique molecular identifiers. TCRdb fed the PCR reads into MiXCR, producing one record per CDR3 protein. The sample consists of roughly 180,000 distinct CDR3 sequences, approximately 15% of them appearing once. The sample belongs to a study of T-cell reconstitution after alpha-beta-depleted transplantation in children. The chain carries TRBV25-1 and TRBJ2-7, with 7 bases identical to TRBD2. The receptor was isolated from a human donor who donated a stem cell graft to a child with acute lymphoblastic leukemia. The specimen comprised PBMCs from the stem cell graft donor, sampled from the stem cell graft. This CDR3 is CASSEWGGQDEQYF. The CDR3, as DNA: TGTGCCAGCAGTGAATGGGGGGGTCAGGACGAGCAGTACTTC.